The source of this T cell receptor beta chain is a study of T cell repertoires in cytomegalovirus infection. The CDR3 totals 14 residues. From germline, CDR1 is SGDLS and CDR2 YYNGEE. V lost 0 bases and J lost 12; bases outside the gene matches: 8. This clonotype showed up just a few times. Each CDR3 protein gets one entry after TCRdb re-called the reads with MiXCR. The data hold some 700,000 distinct CDR3 sequences, with roughly 36% observed a single time. This sequence was found in a human donor in good health (CMV status not recorded). Some clones in this sample may be carry-over from other donors' samples. What was sequenced was PBMCs. The chain is built from TRBV9 and TRBJ2-7; 11 nucleotides agree with TRBD1. The CDR3 nucleotides are TGTGCCAGCAGCGTAGGGACAGGGGGCTCGTGGCTGTACTTC. As protein: CASSVGTGGSWLYF.